Below are 30 T cell receptor beta chains sequenced from a single sample in a study of identical twins. TCRdb processed the 5' RACE reads anew with MiXCR; each CDR3 protein has one entry. The sample lists 1,800,000 or so distinct CDR3 sequences, less than 40% occurring once. Specimen: cord blood. All receptors come from a newborn girl in good health.

V and J are TRBV7-9 and TRBJ1-5; weak D call: TRBD1 (5 bases). This CDR3 has 16 amino acids. Trimming left V 5 bases short and J 0 bases short, with 14 bases between. The germline V gene has CDR1 SEHNR and CDR2 FQNEAQ (reference sequence). The DNA for the CDR3 is TGTGCCAGCAGCCCCCACCGGGGCCATAGCAATCAGCCCCAGCATTTT. It specifies CASSPHRGHSNQPQHF.

This clonotype was picked up a small number of times. The chain is built from TRBV6-5 and TRBJ2-5; D gene unclear. The CDR3 is 14 residues long. Trimming removed 2 bases at V and 11 bases at J, with 18 bases between. Germline CDR1 reads MNHEY; CDR2 reads SVGAGI. CDR3 DNA: TGTGCCAGCAGTTACCCCGGTCTAGGGATCGGGCAGTACTTC. Translation gives CASSYPGLGIGQYF.

A few counts support this clonotype. The chain couples TRBV13 to TRBJ2-5, with TRBD2 identical over 9 bases. V lost 7 bases, J lost 4 bases, and 7 bases stayed unmatched. This CDR3 is built from 14 residues. Looked up from germline, CDR1 is PRHDT and CDR2 is FYEKMQ (reference sequence). The CDR3 nucleotides are TGTGCCAGCATCCCTAGCGGGGTCGGAGAGACCCAGTACTTC. Encoded protein: CASIPSGVGETQYF. Using reference TRBV13 and TRBJ2-5 for the parts outside the CDR3, the full variable domain is AAGVIQSPRHLIKEKRETATLKCYPIPRHDTVYWYQQGPGQDPQFLISFYEKMQSDKGSIPDRFSAQQFSDYHSELNMSSLELGDSALYFCASIPSGVGETQYFGPGTRLLVL.

The chain joins TRBV6-2 or TRBV6-3 to TRBJ2-7; TRBD2 agrees at 9 bases. There are 15 residues in the CDR3. CDR1 is MNHEY and CDR2 is SVGEGT in the germline V gene. V shed 6 bases and J 7 bases; nucleotides not matched to a gene: 13. CDR3 sequence: CASRLGLARRDEQYF. CDR3 bases: TGTGCCAGCAGGCTCGGACTAGCGCGTAGGGATGAGCAGTACTTC.

The genes are TRBV6-2 or TRBV6-3 and TRBJ1-1; unclear D gene. This CDR3 is built from 13 residues. Trimming took 6 bases from V and 1 from J, leaving 9 bases between them. Per the germline V gene, CDR1 is MNHEY and CDR2 is SVGEGT. CDR3 bases: TGTGCCAGCAGGACTAACAGGAACACTGAAGCTTTCTTT. It yields the protein CASRTNRNTEAFF.

CDR3: CSAWDRGIHEQYF. CDR3 DNA sequence: TGCAGCGCCTGGGACAGGGGGATCCACGAGCAGTACTTC. The chain employs TRBV20-1 and TRBJ2-7, with 11 nucleotides matching TRBD1. The germline V gene encodes CDR1 DFQATT and CDR2 SNEGSKA (reference sequence). There are 13 residues in the CDR3.

This clonotype was recorded many times. The rearrangement joins TRBV3-1 to TRBJ2-5; 11 bases fit TRBD2. This CDR3 comprises 17 residues. V lost 5 bases and J lost 1; bases outside the gene matches: 9. CDR1 is LGHDT and CDR2 is YNNKEL in the germline V gene (reference sequence). The CDR3 loop reads CASSKIGLAGIQETQYF. The CDR3 DNA follows: TGTGCCAGCAGCAAAATCGGACTAGCGGGTATCCAAGAGACCCAGTACTTC.

This clonotype appeared a few times. V gene TRBV14 combines with J gene TRBJ1-1; perhaps TRBD1 as D (5 bases). CDR3 length: 14 amino acids. Germline CDR1 reads SGHDN; CDR2 reads FVKESK. Trimming took 0 bases from V and 5 from J, leaving 10 bases between them. CDR3 bases: TGTGCCAGCAGCCAAGAGGCCCGGGGGACTGAAGCTTTCTTT. It is translated as CASSQEARGTEAFF.

The chain links TRBV3-1 to TRBJ2-4, with 8 positions matching TRBD1. The CDR3 consists of 14 residues. V was pared by 4 bases and J by 9 bases, with 8 bases of the junction left unmatched. Germline lookup yields CDR1 LGHDT and CDR2 YNNKEL (reference sequence). This chain's CDR3 is CASSPGPGGAIQYF. CDR3 nucleotide sequence: TGTGCCAGCAGCCCAGGTCCAGGGGGCGCCATTCAGTACTTC.

The V and J genes are TRBV5-1 and TRBJ2-1, with D uncertain. The J call is doubtful: the DNA matches TRBJ2-7 better. The germline V gene has CDR1 SGHRS and CDR2 YFSETQ. CDR3 length: 14 amino acids. CDR3 sequence (DNA): TGCGCCAGCAGCTTGACTAAAACCTACAATGAGCAGTACTTC. Amino acid sequence: CASSLTKTYNEQYF.

The V and J genes are TRBV29-1 and TRBJ2-7, with 9 positions matching TRBD2. The V and J ends lost 4 bases and 7 bases, in that order; junction bases with no gene match: 17. From germline, CDR1 is SQVTM and CDR2 ANQGSEA. This CDR3 has 16 residues. The CDR3 here is CSVGPGAAGGLREQYF. CDR3 coding DNA: TGCAGCGTTGGGCCAGGTGCTGCGGGGGGGCTTCGTGAGCAGTACTTC.

The genes are TRBV19 and TRBJ1-1; D gene unclear. The CDR3 extends over 12 amino acids. V lost 6 bases, J lost 1 base, and 6 bases lay in between. Germline loops: CDR1 LNHDA, CDR2 SQIVND (reference sequence). CDR3 in amino acids: CASRTPNTEAFF. CDR3 DNA: TGTGCCAGTAGGACACCGAACACTGAAGCTTTCTTT. The full variable domain, completed using reference TRBV19 and TRBJ1-1, is DGGITQSPKYLFRKEGQNVTLSCEQNLNHDAMYWYRQDPGQGLRLIYYSQIVNDFQKGDIAEGYSVSREKKESFPLTVTSAQKNPTAFYLCASRTPNTEAFFGQGTRLTVV.

This clonotype was observed a handful of times. The chain couples TRBV6-1 to TRBJ2-1; D remains ambiguous. The end of the DNA is better explained by TRBJ2-7, so the J call may be wrong. This CDR3 is 12 amino acids long. Germline V CDR1 and CDR2: MNHNS, SASEGT. The CDR3 loop reads CASSPFGNEQYF. The CDR3, as DNA: TGTGCCAGCAGCCCATTTGGTAATGAGCAGTACTTC.

In its sample, this clonotype was seen once. The gene calls are TRBV10-3 and TRBJ2-7; TRBD1 might be the D (6 bases). The V end was cut by 6 bases, the J end by 4 bases, with 22 bases between. The CDR3 is made up of 16 amino acids. The germline V gene has CDR1 ENHRY and CDR2 SYGVKD. CDR3 nucleotide sequence: TGTGCCATCAGCCCTTCAGGGGCCATACGCCGTTACGAGCAGTACTTC. Translation gives CAISPSGAIRRYEQYF.

This clonotype has ten or more counts. The chain has TRBV13 and TRBJ1-1, with unresolved D. Germline assignment: CDR1 PRHDT and CDR2 FYEKMQ (reference sequence). V was shortened by 2 bases and J by 5 bases, with 9 bases between the two germline ends. The CDR3 consists of 13 residues. CDR3 nucleotides: TGTGCCAGCAGCTTACCGGGAGATACTGAAGCTTTCTTT. Protein sequence: CASSLPGDTEAFF.

The V and J genes are TRBV4-2 and TRBJ2-3; D not certain. Germline values: CDR1 LGHNA, CDR2 YNFKEQ. This CDR3 is 15 amino acids long. V dropped 4 bases and J dropped 2 bases, with 13 bases sitting between them. In nucleotides, the CDR3 is TGTGCCAGCAGCCTAACACCGAACCCCACAGATACGCAGTATTTT. This codes for CASSLTPNPTDTQYF.

This clonotype showed up many times. The genes are TRBV4-2 and TRBJ2-1; 9 bases agree with TRBD2. V trimming: 6 bases; J trimming: 1 base; junction bases outside the gene matches: 16. The germline V gene encodes CDR1 LGHNA and CDR2 YNFKEQ. CDR3 length equals 19 residues. The CDR3 loop is CASRDGLAFSEGSYNEQFF. Here the CDR3 DNA reads TGTGCCAGCAGAGACGGACTAGCGTTCTCCGAGGGGTCCTACAATGAGCAGTTCTTC.

This clonotype occurred a few times. This chain joins TRBV3-1 and TRBJ2-3, with TRBD2 matching 8 bases. Germline assignment: CDR1 LGHDT and CDR2 YNNKEL (reference sequence). The CDR3 length is 17 residues. With 0 bases clipped from V and 0 bases from J, the junction kept 5 bases outside the gene matches. CDR3: CASSQDPGGASTDTQYF. CDR3 DNA sequence: TGTGCCAGCAGCCAAGATCCGGGGGGGGCTAGCACAGATACGCAGTATTTT.

As for this clonotype: A junction boundary mismatches the germline segment, possibly from a read error. The genes are TRBV6-1 and TRBJ2-1; 7 nucleotides line up with TRBD2. CDR3 length equals 20 residues. Germline values: CDR1 MNHNS, CDR2 SASEGT. This CDR3 reads CASSQHLRGKGGWAYDEQFF. DNA for the CDR3: TGTGCCAGCAGTCAGCATTTGCGGGGGAAAGGTGGGTGGGCCTACGATGAGCAGTTCTTC.

The chain links TRBV20-1 to TRBJ2-1; 12 positions match TRBD2. The V and J ends lost 3 bases and 14 bases, in that order; junction bases with no gene match: 14. The CDR3 runs to 15 residues. Germline values: CDR1 DFQATT, CDR2 SNEGSKA (reference sequence). CDR3 loop: CSARASGRASRDEFF. The CDR3 DNA is TGCAGTGCTAGGGCTAGCGGGAGGGCCTCACGGGACGAGTTCTTC.

Worth noting for this clonotype: This may be a read error, as it is one base from a much larger clone. The chain couples TRBV13 to TRBJ2-3; 12 bases line up with TRBD2. J was trimmed by 5 bases and V by 5 bases; bases with no gene match: 5. Looked up from germline, CDR1 is PRHDT and CDR2 is FYEKMQ (reference sequence). This CDR3 contains 15 residues. CDR3 residues: CASSRPTSGGDTQYF. CDR3 in DNA: TGTGCCAGCAGCCGCCCGACTAGCGGGGGAGATACGCAGTATTTT.

The J gene is TRBJ1-5, the V gene TRBV11-3; 7 bases line up with TRBD1. V shed 3 bases, J shed 2 bases, and the junction held 10 bases outside the gene matches. This CDR3 spans 17 amino acids. Germline assignment: CDR1 SGHNT and CDR2 YENEEA. The chain's CDR3 is CASSFRQGGVGNQPQHF. CDR3 sequence (DNA): TGTGCCAGCAGCTTCAGACAGGGCGGTGTGGGCAATCAGCCCCAGCATTTT.

This clonotype was detected only a few times. The chain links TRBV27 to TRBJ1-5; D is unresolved. Between the trimmed V and J ends, which lost 3 bases and 6 bases, there was a span of 12 bases. The germline V gene has CDR1 MNHEY and CDR2 SMNVEV (reference sequence). This CDR3 comprises 14 residues. This CDR3 is CASSFGKGGQPQHF. CDR3 nucleotide sequence: TGTGCCAGCAGTTTCGGGAAAGGCGGTCAGCCCCAGCATTTT.

This clonotype was recorded at least ten times. V usage is TRBV7-2 and J usage is TRBJ2-1, with TRBD2 identical over 13 bases. CDR3 length: 15 residues. Losses at the gene ends were 2 bases for V and 7 bases for J; bases not matched to a gene: 2. Germline V gives CDR1 SGHTA, CDR2 FQGNSA. CDR3 loop: CASSLSGLAGNEQFF. The CDR3 DNA reads as TGTGCCAGCAGCTTATCGGGACTAGCGGGAAATGAGCAGTTCTTC.

The chain has TRBV20-1 and TRBJ2-1, with unresolved D. The CDR3 spans 13 residues. Germline CDR1 reads DFQATT; CDR2 reads SNEGSKA (reference sequence). V was cut by 6 bases and J by 3 bases, with 12 bases left in between. CDR3: CSAQVRSYNEQFF. CDR3 DNA sequence: TGCAGTGCCCAAGTAAGAAGCTACAATGAGCAGTTCTTC.

This chain joins TRBV18 and TRBJ1-1; maybe TRBD1 (5 bases). Germline values: CDR1 KGHSH, CDR2 LQKENI. With 6 bases removed from V and 0 bases from J, the gap between germline ends came to 14 bases. This CDR3 has 15 residues. CDR3 nucleotide sequence: TGTGCCAGCTCCCTAAAGGGGATTATGAACACTGAAGCTTTCTTT. Its protein is CASSLKGIMNTEAFF.

The chain's CDR3 is CASSQTRPGADTQYF. Written as DNA, the CDR3 is TGTGCCAGCAGCCAAACCCGTCCCGGCGCGGATACGCAGTATTTT. The V and J genes are TRBV12-3 or TRBV12-4 and TRBJ2-3; no firm D call. This CDR3 comprises 15 residues. Trimming stripped 6 bases from V and 6 bases from J, with 19 bases between.

The gene calls are TRBV29-1 and TRBJ2-2, with 10 bases aligning to TRBD2. This CDR3 comprises 15 residues. Trimming removed 4 bases from V and 5 bases from J; junction bases left unmatched: 7. The germline V gene encodes CDR1 SQVTM and CDR2 ANQGSEA. CDR3 sequence (DNA): TGCAGCGTTGCACTAGCGGGGCGAGGGACCGGGGAGCTGTTTTTT. Protein product: CSVALAGRGTGELFF.

J is TRBJ1-2 and V is TRBV6-1; D is unclear. Trimming took off 6 bases at V and 2 bases at J, with 7 bases between the two ends. Per the germline V gene, CDR1 is MNHNS and CDR2 is SASEGT. This CDR3 region has 12 residues. CDR3 in DNA: TGTGCCAGCAGAAGGGTAAACTATGGCTACACCTTC. It codes for CASRRVNYGYTF.

This clonotype appeared a few times. This chain uses TRBV28 with TRBJ2-4; perhaps TRBD1 as D (6 bases). The germline V gene encodes CDR1 MDHEN and CDR2 SYDVKM. Trimming removed 11 bases from V and 4 bases from J, with 12 bases in between. CDR3 size: 12 residues. The CDR3: CALQGRKNIQYF. DNA of the CDR3: TGTGCCTTACAGGGACGAAAAAACATTCAGTACTTC. Full variable domain (missing parts from reference TRBV28 and TRBJ2-4): DVKVTQSSRYLVKRTGEKVFLECVQDMDHENMFWYRQDPGLGLRLIYFSYDVKMKEKGDIPEGYSVSREKKERFSLILESASTNQTSMYLCALQGRKNIQYFGAGTRLSVL.